The rows below give T cell receptor beta chains drawn from one sample of a study of shared T cell receptors in the human thymus. This table comes from immunoSEQ multiplex PCR, and its TCRdb copy is limited to in-frame clones, with some not included. The data contain 700,000 or so clones, approximately 83% of them singletons. The sample also formed part of further work on human thymus T cells.

The sample consisted of thymocytes. Source of these receptors: a girl under three years old with a congenital heart defect. The CDR3 runs from the conserved cysteine through the conserved F or W. The D gene is left open where the match is weak. Not every row has a clone size; where given, it reads once, few, many or a size class.

j_gene	d_gene	v_gene	abundance	CDR3aa	CDR3nt
TRBJ1-4	-	TRBV6-6	-	CASNPLEGSYNEKLFF	TGTGCCAGCAATCCGTTGGAGGGGTCCTATAATGAAAAACTGTTTTTT
TRBJ1-5	-	TRBV19	-	CASSMTRYSNQPQHF	TGTGCCAGTAGTATGACACGCTATAGCAATCAGCCCCAGCATTTT
TRBJ2-5	TRBD1	TRBV28	-	CASTQTPTGGSFGTQYF	TGTGCCAGCACACAAACTCCAACAGGGGGCTCTTTTGGGACCCAGTACTTC
TRBJ1-1	-	TRBV5-1	-	CASSPRISSPGRGDMNTEAFF	TGCGCCAGCAGCCCACGAATCTCGTCCCCCGGTCGGGGAGATATGAACACTGAAGCTTTCTTT
TRBJ2-5	TRBD1	TRBV27	-	CASSGLGGDTIKTQYF	TGTGCCAGCAGCGGTTTAGGGGGCGATACCATAAAGACCCAGTACTTC
TRBJ1-1	-	TRBV6-5	-	CASSRRGRSTEAFF	TGTGCCAGCAGTAGGAGGGGCCGTTCAACTGAAGCTTTCTTT
TRBJ1-2	TRBD1	TRBV5-1	once	CASSWGQQNYGYTF	TGCGCCAGCAGCTGGGGACAGCAGAACTATGGCTACACCTTC
TRBJ1-2	-	TRBV29-1	-	CSVPGLGYTF	TGCAGCGTTCCAGGGCTTGGCTACACCTTC
TRBJ2-7	-	TRBV4-1	-	CASSQEDRSYEQYF	TGCGCCAGCAGCCAGGAGGACCGCTCCTACGAGCAGTACTTC
TRBJ1-2	-	TRBV5-4	-	CASSLDSYGYTF	TGTGCCAGCAGCTTAGACAGTTACGGCTACACCTTC
TRBJ1-6	TRBD1	TRBV14	-	CASSQVPDRGSPLHF	TGTGCCAGCAGCCAAGTCCCGGACAGGGGTTCACCCCTCCACTTT
TRBJ2-3	-	TRBV9	-	CASSALRARTDTQYF	TGTGCCAGCAGCGCCTTGAGAGCCCGCACAGATACGCAGTATTTT
TRBJ2-7	TRBD1	TRBV7-6	-	CASSLGGQGNKQQYF	TGTGCCAGCAGCTTAGGGGGACAGGGTAACAAGCAGCAGTACTTC
TRBJ2-3	TRBD2	TRBV19	-	CASSMRAGGTDTQYF	TGTGCCAGTAGTATGAGAGCGGGGGGCACAGATACGCAGTATTTT
TRBJ2-1	-	TRBV6-5	-	CASSVPGNEQFF	TGTGCCAGCAGTGTTCCAGGCAATGAGCAGTTCTTC
TRBJ1-6	TRBD1	TRBV28	-	CASSSLGQYNSPLHF	TGTGCCAGCAGTTCGCTGGGACAGTATAATTCACCCCTCCACTTT
TRBJ1-1	TRBD1	TRBV6-6	-	CASTSKDRVAEAFF	TGTGCCAGCACTTCCAAGGACAGGGTTGCTGAAGCTTTCTTT
TRBJ2-1	-	TRBV7-3	-	CASSLIVAGNNEQFF	TGTGCCAGCAGCTTAATTGTGGCGGGGAACAATGAGCAGTTCTTC
TRBJ1-4	-	TRBV28	-	CASSHQGREDEKLFF	TGTGCCAGCAGCCATCAGGGTCGAGAGGATGAAAAACTGTTTTTT
TRBJ1-3	-	TRBV5-8	-	CASSLRGSGNTIYF	TGTGCCAGCAGCTTACGGGGTTCTGGAAACACCATATATTTT
TRBJ1-6	TRBD1	TRBV6-4	-	CASRHPGQNSPLHF	TGTGCCAGCCGCCACCCGGGACAGAATTCACCCCTCCACTTT
TRBJ1-1	-	TRBV9	-	CASSSGPNTEAFF	TGTGCCAGCTCAAGCGGTCCGAACACTGAAGCTTTCTTT
TRBJ2-5	TRBD2	TRBV10-3	-	CASRGSGGSHQETQYF	TGTGCCTCCCGGGGTAGCGGGGGATCACATCAAGAGACCCAGTACTTC
TRBJ1-1	-	TRBV5-5	-	CASTLTGLNTEAFF	TGTGCCAGCACCCTGACAGGCTTGAACACTGAAGCTTTCTTT
TRBJ1-1	TRBD1	TRBV7-9	-	CASSSRQGSAMAFF	TGTGCCAGCAGCTCACGACAGGGGTCAGCCATGGCTTTCTTT
TRBJ1-3	-	TRBV20-1	once	CGAATNTIYF	TGCGGGGCAGCCACAAACACCATATATTTT
TRBJ2-5	TRBD1	TRBV7-9	-	CASSSGTGKETQYF	TGTGCCAGCAGCTCCGGGACAGGGAAAGAGACCCAGTACTTC
TRBJ1-6	-	TRBV30	-	CAQKHGLWNSPLHF	TGTGCCCAAAAACATGGCCTCTGGAATTCACCCCTCCACTTT
TRBJ1-5	-	TRBV28	-	CASSIVRDQPQHF	TGTGCCAGCAGTATTGTGAGGGATCAGCCCCAGCATTTT
TRBJ1-1	-	TRBV5-1	-	CASSLTERLTGSTEAFF	TGCGCCAGCAGCCTAACCGAACGGTTAACAGGGTCCACTGAAGCTTTCTTT
TRBJ1-1	TRBD1	TRBV5-1	-	CASSLGWESGTGGYTEAFF	TGCGCCAGCAGCTTGGGATGGGAATCCGGGACAGGGGGATACACTGAAGCTTTCTTT
TRBJ1-5	TRBD1	TRBV7-8	-	CASSIQGLRDQPQHF	TGTGCCAGCAGCATACAGGGGCTCCGGGATCAGCCCCAGCATTTT
TRBJ1-2	-	TRBV7-2	once	CASSDRDNGYTF	TGTGCCAGCAGCGACCGGGACAATGGCTACACCTTC
TRBJ1-1	TRBD1	TRBV18	-	CASSPHQRDRMNTEAFF	TGTGCCAGCTCACCACACCAAAGGGACAGAATGAACACTGAAGCTTTCTTT
TRBJ2-7	TRBD1	TRBV7-2	-	CASSSWDSHEQYF	TGTGCCAGCAGCTCATGGGACAGCCACGAGCAGTACTTC
TRBJ1-2	-	TRBV27	-	CASSREGDSEGYTF	TGTGCCAGCAGTAGGGAAGGGGACTCCGAAGGCTACACCTTC
TRBJ2-3	TRBD2	TRBV11-2	-	CASSSGTSGTTSTDTQYF	TGTGCCAGCAGCTCCGGGACTAGCGGAACTACTAGCACAGATACGCAGTATTTT
TRBJ1-1	-	TRBV18	once	CASSPPVWGGENTEAFF	TGTGCCAGCTCACCACCAGTTTGGGGGGGGGAGAACACTGAAGCTTTCTTT
TRBJ1-2	TRBD1	TRBV12-5	-	CASGLGTGNGYTF	TGTGCTAGTGGTCTAGGGACAGGGAACGGCTACACCTTC
TRBJ1-1	-	TRBV14	-	CASSQAPSRTATEAFF	TGTGCCAGCAGCCAAGCTCCGTCCCGGACAGCCACTGAAGCTTTCTTT
TRBJ2-3	TRBD1	TRBV7-2	-	CASSLDVGQGLSTDTQYF	TGTGCCAGCAGCTTAGATGTCGGACAGGGGCTCAGCACAGATACGCAGTATTTT
TRBJ1-4	TRBD1	TRBV11-2	few	CASSFRQGVSEKLFF	TGTGCCAGCAGCTTTAGACAGGGAGTGAGTGAAAAACTGTTTTTT